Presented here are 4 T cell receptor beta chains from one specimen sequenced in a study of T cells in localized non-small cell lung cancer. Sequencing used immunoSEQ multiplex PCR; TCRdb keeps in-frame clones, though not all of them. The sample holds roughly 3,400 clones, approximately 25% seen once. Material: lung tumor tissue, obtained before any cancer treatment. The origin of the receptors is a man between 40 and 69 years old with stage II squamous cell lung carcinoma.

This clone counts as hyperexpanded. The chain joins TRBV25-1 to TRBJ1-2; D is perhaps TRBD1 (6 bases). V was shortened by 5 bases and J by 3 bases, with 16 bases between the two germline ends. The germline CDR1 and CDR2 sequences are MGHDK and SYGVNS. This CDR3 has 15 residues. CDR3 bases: TGTGCCAGCAGTTTCGGACAGTCTGGGCACTATGGCTACACCTTC. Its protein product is CASSFGQSGHYGYTF.

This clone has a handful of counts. The CDR3 DNA reads TGCGCCAGCAGCTTGCCTAGCGGGGTCGATGAGCAGTTCTTC. Translation: CASSLPSGVDEQFF. The chain joins TRBV5-1 to TRBJ2-1; TRBD2 agrees at 9 bases. CDR3 length: 14 amino acids. Germline CDR1 is SGHRS and CDR2 is YFSETQ. The trim removed 1 base at V and 8 bases at J, leaving 4 bases unmatched.

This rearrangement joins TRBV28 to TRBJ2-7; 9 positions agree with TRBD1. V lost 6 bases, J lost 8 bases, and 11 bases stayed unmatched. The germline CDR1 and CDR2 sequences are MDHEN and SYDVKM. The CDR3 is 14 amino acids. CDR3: CASRHRDREGKQYF. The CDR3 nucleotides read TGTGCCAGCAGGCACCGGGACAGGGAAGGGAAGCAGTACTTC.

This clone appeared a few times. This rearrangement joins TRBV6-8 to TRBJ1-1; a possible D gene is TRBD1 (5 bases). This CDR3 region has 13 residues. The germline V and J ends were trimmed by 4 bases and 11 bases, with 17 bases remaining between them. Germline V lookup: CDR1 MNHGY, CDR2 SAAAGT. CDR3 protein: CASSLAGSKGAFF. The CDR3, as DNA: TGTGCCAGCAGTTTGGCTGGCTCAAAGGGGGCTTTCTTT.